The 18 T cell receptor beta chains listed next were all sequenced from one sample in a study of CD8 T cells in ankylosing spondylitis. Using its own MiXCR run on the 5' RACE reads, TCRdb lists one record per CDR3 protein. The repertoire consists of about 42,000 distinct CDR3 sequences, with roughly 2.5% occurring once and the leading ten covering around 4.5%. Sequencing used blood, either unsorted or a sorted T cell fraction (not recorded which). All receptors come from a male donor with ankylosing spondylitis or in good health (not recorded which).

This clonotype showed up many times. This sequence joins TRBV9 and TRBJ2-3, with D perhaps matching TRBD2 (6 bases). Per the germline V gene, CDR1 is SGDLS and CDR2 is YYNGEE. The CDR3 loop spans 15 amino acids. Trimming cost V 1 base and J 2 bases, with 11 bases left between them. CDR3 region: CASSVISGYTDTQYF. The CDR3 region has the DNA TGTGCCAGCAGCGTAATTAGCGGCTACACAGATACGCAGTATTTT.

This clonotype appeared many times. The chain is built from TRBV9 and TRBJ2-3, with unresolved D. The CDR3 length is 11 residues. With 2 bases removed from V and 5 bases from J, the gap between germline ends came to 3 bases. From germline, CDR1 is SGDLS and CDR2 YYNGEE. This CDR3 reads CASSVRDTQYF. The CDR3 DNA reads TGTGCCAGCAGCGTGAGAGATACGCAGTATTTT.

In regard to this clonotype: A much larger clone sits a single nucleotide away, making a read error possible. The chain combines TRBV9 with TRBJ2-3; D unresolved. There are 13 residues in the CDR3. V was cut by 0 bases and J by 4 bases, with 6 bases left in between. Per germline, CDR1 SGDLS and CDR2 YYNGEE. CDR3 residues: CASSVATSDTQYF. CDR3 in DNA: TGTGCCAGCAGCGTAGCTACTTCAGATACGCAGTATTTT. The full variable domain, in which reference TRBV9 and TRBJ2-3 provide the parts outside the CDR3, is DSGVTQTPKHLITATGQRVTLRCSPRSGDLSVYWYQQSLDQGLQFLIQYYNGEERAKGNILERFSAQQFPDLHSELNLSSLELGDSALYFCASSVATSDTQYFGPGTRLTVL.

This clonotype was counted between two and nine times. V and J are TRBV9 and TRBJ2-1; TRBD2 matches at 11 bases. This CDR3 comprises 15 residues. Germline V lookup: CDR1 SGDLS, CDR2 YYNGEE. The V and J ends lost 2 bases and 9 bases, in that order; junction bases with no gene match: 7. As DNA, the CDR3 is TGTGCCAGCAGCGTGGGGTTCCTAGCGGGGGGTGAGCAGTTCTTC. Protein product: CASSVGFLAGGEQFF.

This clonotype appeared many times. This sequence joins TRBV9 and TRBJ2-3, with 13 nucleotides matching TRBD2. The J segment lost 4 bases and the V segment lost 0 bases, leaving 8 bases of the junction unmatched. From germline, CDR1 is SGDLS and CDR2 YYNGEE. The CDR3 has 18 amino acids. The CDR3 DNA sequence: TGTGCCAGCAGCGTAGAGGGTCGACTAGCGGGGGGTTCAGATACGCAGTATTTT. This codes for CASSVEGRLAGGSDTQYF.

This clonotype has at least ten counts. The CDR3 region is CASSLSPGAENTIYF. The CDR3 DNA reads TGTGCCAGCAGTCTAAGTCCCGGGGCCGAAAACACCATATATTTT. This chain uses TRBV9 with TRBJ1-3; D might be TRBD1 (5 bases). V was clipped by 5 bases and J by 6 bases, with 18 bases between them. Germline lookup yields CDR1 SGDLS and CDR2 YYNGEE. The CDR3 length is 15 residues.

This clonotype was detected many times. The genes are TRBV9 and TRBJ2-1; 7 nucleotides align to TRBD1. The CDR3 consists of 15 residues. From germline, CDR1 is SGDLS and CDR2 YYNGEE. V trimming: 0 bases; J trimming: 2 bases; junction bases outside the gene matches: 2. This CDR3 is CASSVEGGAYNEQFF. The CDR3 bases are TGTGCCAGCAGCGTAGAAGGGGGCGCCTACAATGAGCAGTTCTTC.

The sample holds many counts of this clonotype. The genes are TRBV9 and TRBJ2-7, with TRBD1 identical over 7 bases. With 4 bases clipped from V and 0 bases from J, the junction kept 4 bases outside the gene matches. The CDR3 length is 14 residues. Germline lookup yields CDR1 SGDLS and CDR2 YYNGEE. For the CDR3, the DNA is TGTGCCAGCAGCCGAGGACAGGTCTCCTACGAGCAGTACTTC. Amino acids: CASSRGQVSYEQYF.

This clonotype was picked up one time. Just one base apart from a much larger clone, this may be a read error. The chain links TRBV9 to TRBJ1-4; D remains unclear. Trimming pared 0 bases from V and 7 bases from J, leaving 7 bases between. CDR1 SGDLS and CDR2 YYNGEE come from the germline V gene. The CDR3 length is 13 residues. CDR3 nucleotide sequence: TGTGCCAGCAGCGTAGGGACGGGTGAAAAACTGTTTTTT. Translated: CASSVGTGEKLFF.

This clonotype showed up many times. The chain joins TRBV9 to TRBJ2-1, with D perhaps TRBD2 (6 bases). The V end was cut by 0 bases, the J end by 0 bases, with 13 bases between. Looked up from germline, CDR1 is SGDLS and CDR2 is YYNGEE. The CDR3 is made up of 17 amino acids. CDR3 loop: CASSVEERVSSYNEQFF. CDR3 DNA: TGTGCCAGCAGCGTAGAGGAGCGGGTGAGCTCCTACAATGAGCAGTTCTTC.

This clonotype has at least ten counts. This sequence joins TRBV9 and TRBJ2-6; D gene uncertain. This CDR3 has 15 amino acids. Trimming took 3 bases from V and 1 from J, leaving 8 bases between them. Germline lookup yields CDR1 SGDLS and CDR2 YYNGEE. The DNA of the CDR3 is TGTGCCAGCAGCGCTCAGAATTCTGGGGCCAACGTCCTGACTTTC. Translated, it gives CASSAQNSGANVLTF. Looking up the rest from reference TRBV9 and TRBJ2-6 gives the full variable domain: DSGVTQTPKHLITATGQRVTLRCSPRSGDLSVYWYQQSLDQGLQFLIQYYNGEERAKGNILERFSAQQFPDLHSELNLSSLELGDSALYFCASSAQNSGANVLTFGAGSRLTVL.

This clonotype was detected a few times. This chain uses TRBV9 with TRBJ2-6, with D perhaps matching TRBD2 (7 bases). The CDR3 spans 19 residues. Trimming shortened V by 4 bases and J by 5 bases, and 25 bases separated the two germline ends. CDR1 is SGDLS and CDR2 is YYNGEE in the germline V gene. CDR3 amino acids: CASSREGGTRTWWANVLTF. CDR3 nucleotides: TGTGCCAGCAGCCGCGAGGGGGGGACACGAACTTGGTGGGCCAACGTCCTGACTTTC.

This clonotype was observed many times. V and J are TRBV9 and TRBJ2-7; 11 nucleotides match TRBD2. The germline V gene encodes CDR1 SGDLS and CDR2 YYNGEE. This CDR3 contains 17 residues. V was pared by 0 bases and J by 0 bases, with 5 bases of the junction left unmatched. Here the CDR3 reads CASSVGIAGGSSYEQYF. DNA of the CDR3: TGTGCCAGCAGCGTAGGAATAGCGGGAGGGTCCTCCTACGAGCAGTACTTC.

This clonotype was seen at least ten times. V and J are TRBV9 and TRBJ2-1, with TRBD1 as a possible D gene (5 bases). The CDR3 sequence is 15 residues long. Trimming left V 0 bases short and J 4 bases short, with 11 bases between. In germline, CDR1 is SGDLS, CDR2 YYNGEE. The CDR3 DNA follows: TGTGCCAGCAGCGTAGGGCAGGGCGTATACAATGAGCAGTTCTTC. Protein product: CASSVGQGVYNEQFF. Based on the CDR3 plus reference TRBV9 and TRBJ2-1, the full variable domain is DSGVTQTPKHLITATGQRVTLRCSPRSGDLSVYWYQQSLDQGLQFLIQYYNGEERAKGNILERFSAQQFPDLHSELNLSSLELGDSALYFCASSVGQGVYNEQFFGPGTRLTVL.

The rearrangement links TRBV9 to TRBJ2-6; 12 bases agree with TRBD1. This CDR3 spans 19 amino acids. Trimming at V came to 3 bases and at J to 4 bases, leaving 11 bases not matched to a gene. The germline V gene encodes CDR1 SGDLS and CDR2 YYNGEE. CDR3: CASSANPGQGAVGANVLTF. In nucleotides, the CDR3 is TGTGCCAGCAGCGCGAACCCGGGACAGGGGGCCGTGGGGGCCAACGTCCTGACTTTC.

The CDR3 region has the DNA TGTGCCAGCAGCGCCGGGGTCTACAATGAGCAGTTCTTC. Protein sequence: CASSAGVYNEQFF. This chain joins TRBV9 and TRBJ2-1, with D perhaps matching TRBD2 (5 bases). The CDR3 is 13 residues long. Trimming left V 3 bases short and J 3 bases short, with 7 bases between. Germline values: CDR1 SGDLS, CDR2 YYNGEE.

At least ten counts were recorded for this clonotype. The genes are TRBV9 and TRBJ2-3; D might be TRBD2 (6 bases). CDR1 and CDR2 from the germline V gene are SGDLS and YYNGEE. V dropped 0 bases and J dropped 3 bases, with 14 bases sitting between them. CDR3 length equals 16 residues. The DNA of the CDR3 is TGTGCCAGCAGCGTAGGATTAGCGGTCCAAACAGATACGCAGTATTTT. As protein: CASSVGLAVQTDTQYF.

This clonotype occurred many times. The chain has TRBV9 and TRBJ2-5; D is possibly TRBD1 or TRBD2 (5 bases each). Per the germline V gene, CDR1 is SGDLS and CDR2 is YYNGEE. CDR3 length equals 14 residues. V was cut by 1 base and J by 9 bases, with 16 bases left in between. For the CDR3, the DNA is TGTGCCAGCAGCGTAAGTGACAGCCGAGCGGCCCAGTACTTC. Translated: CASSVSDSRAAQYF.